A single sample is the source of the 20 T cell receptor beta chains below, sequenced in a study of blood T cell repertoires in COVID-19. Measured with immunoSEQ multiplex PCR; TCRdb has only the in-frame clones, and not every one. The table records 430,000 or so clones, 88% of them present only once. Material: PBMCs or T cells enriched from blood (not recorded which). These receptor sequences come from a woman in her forties who had recovered from COVID-19.

The rearrangement uses TRBV12-3 or TRBV12-4 and TRBJ1-5, with D perhaps TRBD1 (5 bases). V lost 4 bases, J lost 3 bases, and 7 bases lay in between. CDR3 size: 13 residues. The CDR3 DNA reads as TGTGCCAGCAGTTCAGGGATCAATCAGCCCCAGCATTTT. It encodes CASSSGINQPQHF.

The chain links TRBV10-2 to TRBJ1-5, with 9 positions matching TRBD1. Germline V gene sequence: CDR1 WSHSY, CDR2 SAAADI. The J segment lost 1 base and the V segment lost 6 bases, leaving 1 base of the junction unmatched. This CDR3 region has 14 residues. Here the CDR3 reads CASSGTGSNQPQHF. CDR3 in DNA: TGCGCCAGCAGCGGGACAGGGAGCAATCAGCCCCAGCATTTT.

The J gene is TRBJ2-3, the V gene TRBV5-1; 7 bases align to TRBD1. The CDR3 is 13 residues long. V lost 3 bases to trimming and J lost 5 bases; unmatched junction nucleotides: 3. Germline CDR1 SGHRS, CDR2 YFSETQ. CDR3 nucleotides: TGCGCCAGCAGCTCGGGACAGTTAGATACGCAGTATTTT. It specifies CASSSGQLDTQYF.

CDR3 in amino acids: CAWSVQGTDTQYF. CDR3 nucleotide sequence: TGTGCCTGGAGTGTACAGGGCACAGATACGCAGTATTTT. The chain uses TRBV30 and TRBJ2-3; a possible D gene is TRBD1 (5 bases). Trimming took 0 bases from V and 1 from J, leaving 5 bases between them. The germline CDR1 and CDR2 sequences are GTSNPN and SVGIG (reference sequence). The CDR3 runs 13 residues.

The gene calls are TRBV5-4 and TRBJ2-1; 8 nucleotides line up with TRBD2. CDR3 length equals 14 residues. Per germline, CDR1 SGHNT and CDR2 YYREEE (reference sequence). V was pared by 0 bases and J by 5 bases, with 1 base of the junction left unmatched. The CDR3 sequence is CASSLGREDNEQFF. The CDR3 DNA reads TGTGCCAGCAGCTTGGGGCGGGAGGACAATGAGCAGTTCTTC. Together with reference TRBV5-4 and TRBJ2-1, the CDR3 gives the full variable domain: ETGVTQSPTHLIKTRGQQVTLRCSSQSGHNTVSWYQQALGQGPQFIFQYYREEENGRGNFPPRFSGLQFPNYSSELNVNALELDDSALYLCASSLGREDNEQFFGPGTRLTVL.

The chain uses TRBV19 and TRBJ1-2; 12 positions match TRBD1. This CDR3 spans 17 amino acids. V shed 3 bases and J 7 bases; nucleotides not matched to a gene: 12. Germline V gene lookup returns CDR1 LNHDA and CDR2 SQIVND (reference sequence). Here the CDR3 DNA reads TGTGCCAGTAGTATTGCTACCGGGACAGGGGGCGCGTTTGGCTACACCTTC. It encodes CASSIATGTGGAFGYTF. The whole variable domain, remainder taken from reference TRBV19 and TRBJ1-2, is DGGITQSPKYLFRKEGQNVTLSCEQNLNHDAMYWYRQDPGQGLRLIYYSQIVNDFQKGDIAEGYSVSREKKESFPLTVTSAQKNPTAFYLCASSIATGTGGAFGYTFGSGTRLTVV.

The J gene is TRBJ2-1, the V gene TRBV19, with TRBD2 matching over 11 bases. Germline trimming cut 5 bases from V and 4 bases from J; bases unmatched to any gene: 7. The CDR3 covers 16 residues. Germline lookup yields CDR1 LNHDA and CDR2 SQIVND (reference sequence). This CDR3 is CASSFPIAGGYNEQFF. The CDR3, as DNA: TGTGCCAGTAGTTTCCCAATAGCGGGAGGGTACAATGAGCAGTTCTTC.

V is TRBV15 and J is TRBJ2-7, with 7 bases lining up with TRBD1. Losses at the gene ends were 0 bases for V and 5 bases for J; bases not matched to a gene: 10. This CDR3 comprises 16 residues. Germline CDR1 reads LNHNV; CDR2 reads YYDKDF (reference sequence). This CDR3 reads CATSRDEGTANDEQYF. As DNA, the CDR3 is TGTGCCACCAGCAGAGATGAGGGGACAGCGAACGACGAGCAGTACTTC.

V usage is TRBV4-1 and J usage is TRBJ2-1, with TRBD2 identical over 14 bases. V dropped 1 base and J dropped 8; count of bases not matched to a gene: 4. The CDR3 spans 16 residues. Germline assignment: CDR1 MGHRA and CDR2 YSYEKL. The CDR3 protein is CASSQVRLAGGYEQFF. Here the CDR3 DNA reads TGCGCCAGCAGCCAAGTCCGACTAGCGGGGGGGTATGAGCAGTTCTTC.

The chain is built from TRBV28 and TRBJ1-4; TRBD1 agrees at 8 bases. The germline gives CDR1 MDHEN, CDR2 SYDVKM. The CDR3 has 15 amino acids. The V and J ends lost 7 bases and 2 bases, in that order; junction bases with no gene match: 6. The CDR3 loop is CASKLQGATNEKLFF. As DNA, the CDR3 is TGTGCCAGCAAACTTCAGGGGGCCACTAATGAAAAACTGTTTTTT.

V and J are TRBV12-5 and TRBJ2-1; the match to TRBD2 covers 14 bases. The CDR3 covers 15 residues. Germline values: CDR1 LGHNT, CDR2 FRNRAP. Germline trimming cut 5 bases from V and 10 bases from J; bases unmatched to any gene: 7. CDR3 amino acids: CASGMTSGRAWEQFF. CDR3 nucleotides: TGTGCTAGTGGTATGACTAGCGGGAGGGCCTGGGAGCAGTTCTTC.

The CDR3 sequence is CASSQDGYREGSNQPQHF. The DNA for the CDR3 is TGCGCCAGCAGCCAAGATGGGTACAGGGAGGGAAGCAATCAGCCCCAGCATTTT. V gene TRBV4-3 combines with J gene TRBJ1-5; D may be TRBD1 (6 bases). V lost 0 bases and J lost 1, with 16 bases in between. The CDR3 is made up of 18 amino acids. Germline lookup yields CDR1 LGHNA and CDR2 YSLEER.

The chain recombines TRBV7-2 with TRBJ2-5, with a tentative D call TRBD2 (6 bases). This CDR3 is built from 15 residues. V was pared by 4 bases and J by 7 bases, with 19 bases between. Germline-derived CDR1 and CDR2 are SGHTA and FQGNSA. The chain's CDR3 is CASSSQGGIKGTQYF. The CDR3 bases are TGTGCCAGCAGCTCCCAGGGCGGGATAAAGGGGACCCAGTACTTC.

The chain is built from TRBV29-1 and TRBJ2-7; D may be TRBD1 (6 bases). The CDR3 is 12 residues long. V dropped 5 bases and J dropped 2 bases, with 10 bases sitting between them. Germline values: CDR1 SQVTM, CDR2 ANQGSEA. The CDR3 bases are TGCAGCGTTTTTCAGGGGACCTACGAGCAGTACTTC. It is translated as CSVFQGTYEQYF.

This clone was seen only a few times. This chain uses TRBV5-3 with TRBJ2-2, with 8 bases matching TRBD1. TRBV5-3 is known as an ORF, though its function is uncertain. The CDR3 extends over 16 amino acids. V was clipped by 4 bases and J by 7 bases; unmatched bases: 12. CDR3 in amino acids: CARSLDVGTGCGELFF. The CDR3 coding sequence is TGTGCCAGAAGCCTGGACGTTGGGACAGGCTGCGGGGAGCTGTTTTTT.

This clone was observed a few times. The J gene is TRBJ2-1, the V gene TRBV7-8; 7 bases align to TRBD2. The J segment lost 0 bases and the V segment lost 5 bases, leaving 10 bases of the junction unmatched. The CDR3 is 17 amino acids. Germline CDR1 is SGHVS and CDR2 is FQNEAQ. The CDR3 spells CASSLFLAGSSYNEQFF. DNA of the CDR3: TGTGCCAGCAGCCTATTCTTAGCGGGTAGCTCCTACAATGAGCAGTTCTTC.

The chain is built from TRBV5-1 and TRBJ2-2; 8 nucleotides align to TRBD1. This CDR3 is 17 amino acids long. Looked up from germline, CDR1 is SGHRS and CDR2 is YFSETQ. V was clipped by 3 bases and J by 5 bases; unmatched bases: 12. In DNA, the CDR3 is TGCGCCAGCAGCTCCGGACGACAGGGGCTCTTGACCGGGGAGCTGTTTTTT. Protein: CASSSGRQGLLTGELFF. Using reference TRBV5-1 and TRBJ2-2 for the parts outside the CDR3, the full variable domain is KAGVTQTPRYLIKTRGQQVTLSCSPISGHRSVSWYQQTPGQGLQFLFEYFSETQRNKGNFPGRFSGRQFSNSRSEMNVSTLELGDSALYLCASSSGRQGLLTGELFFGEGSRLTVL.

The chain links TRBV4-3 to TRBJ1-1; the D is unclear. V was shortened by 2 bases and J by 0 bases, with 10 bases between the two germline ends. This CDR3 is built from 15 residues. In germline, CDR1 is LGHNA, CDR2 YSLEER. CDR3 amino acids: CASSQRRALNTEAFF. Written as DNA, the CDR3 is TGCGCCAGCAGCCAACGCCGAGCCCTGAACACTGAAGCTTTCTTT.

Here the CDR3 reads CASRGQGAGGTQYF. CDR3 nucleotides: TGTGCCAGCAGGGGACAGGGGGCCGGTGGGACCCAGTACTTC. This rearrangement joins TRBV2 to TRBJ2-5; 12 bases fit TRBD1. V dropped 6 bases and J dropped 7; count of bases not matched to a gene: 6. This CDR3 is 14 amino acids long. CDR1 and CDR2 (germline): SNHLY, FYNNEI.

The rearrangement joins TRBV7-9 to TRBJ2-2, with 8 positions matching TRBD1. CDR3 length equals 16 residues. Per germline, CDR1 SEHNR and CDR2 FQNEAQ (reference sequence). V was pared by 8 bases and J by 2 bases, with 10 bases of the junction left unmatched. In DNA, the CDR3 is TGTGCCAGCCCTAAAATGACAGGGGTTAACACCGGGGAGCTGTTTTTT. Its translation: CASPKMTGVNTGELFF.